A selection of T cell receptor beta chains follows, all from one sample in a study of CD8 T cells in Susac syndrome. TCRdb reanalysed the immunoSEQ multiplex PCR reads using MiXCR and keeps one entry per CDR3 protein. The sample has roughly 80,000 distinct CDR3 sequences, about 93% seen once. Sequencing was carried out using CD8+ T cells from PBMCs. These receptors were taken from a human donor in good health. Each CDR3 is given with its conserved first and last residue. The D gene is left open where the match is weak. Clone size, where shown, is once, few, many, or a class for clones that have expanded.

d_call	j_call	clone_size	v_call	cdr3_nt	cdr3_aa
TRBD1	TRBJ1-5	-	TRBV19	TGTGCCAGTACCAATCTCGAGTGGGACAGGGGGATTAGCAGCAATCAGCCCCAGCATTTT	CASTNLEWDRGISSNQPQHF
-	TRBJ2-6	-	TRBV20-1	TGCAGTGCTACGGACGTTAGCTCTGGGGCCAACGTCCTGACTTTC	CSATDVSSGANVLTF
-	TRBJ1-2	once	TRBV20-1	TGCAGTGCTAGAGATAAAGGGAGCTATGGCTACACCTTC	CSARDKGSYGYTF
TRBD2	TRBJ2-5	-	TRBV7-6	TGTGCCAGCAGCCCGCGGGAGCAGACCCAGTACTTC	CASSPREQTQYF
-	TRBJ1-6	-	TRBV9	TGTGCCAGCAGCCCTACCGGGACGGTCAATTCACCCCTCCACTTT	CASSPTGTVNSPLHF
-	TRBJ1-2	-	TRBV4-2	TGTGCCAGCAGCCAACTGGATCATCGCGATGGCTACACCTTC	CASSQLDHRDGYTF
-	TRBJ2-5	-	TRBV29-1	TGCAGCGTTGCTGGAAGTGGGGCACGGTACCAAGAGACCCAGTACTTC	CSVAGSGARYQETQYF
TRBD1	TRBJ1-2	-	TRBV4-1	TGCGCCAGCAGCCAAGCGGACAGGGGGCTGTATGGCTACACCTTC	CASSQADRGLYGYTF
-	TRBJ2-1	once	TRBV15	TGTGCCACCAGCAGAGTCCGAGCGGGCTCCTACAATGAGCAGTTCTTC	CATSRVRAGSYNEQFF
-	TRBJ1-1	-	TRBV7-6	TGTGCCAGCAGCACCCCCAACGAACGGAACACTGAAGCTTTCTTT	CASSTPNERNTEAFF
-	TRBJ2-1	-	TRBV6-4	TGTGCCAGCAGTGAAGACGGGACACACTACAATGAGCAGTTCTTC	CASSEDGTHYNEQFF